This T cell receptor (beta chain) came from a study of shared T cell receptors in the human thymus. V was pared by 0 bases and J by 3 bases, with 19 bases between. Germline loops: CDR1 SGHTS, CDR2 YDEGEE. The CDR3 covers 17 residues. The method was immunoSEQ multiplex PCR; TCRdb's version includes in-frame clones alone and lacks a portion of them. The sample lists 700,000 or so clones; 70% to 90% were seen once. These data were likewise used in another study, on human thymus T cells. That investigation notes: Biased V and J segment usage appeared in thymus and peripheral blood. There were highly overlapping thymic repertoires among unrelated individuals, as related research reported.

The clonotype originates from a girl less than two years old with a congenital heart defect. This sequence joins TRBV5-8 and TRBJ2-7; TRBD2 might be the D (6 bases). Input material: thymocytes. The CDR3 is CASSLAGDKGLYYEQYF. The CDR3 DNA is TGTGCCAGCAGCTTGGCGGGAGATAAGGGGCTTTACTACGAGCAGTACTTC. The full variable domain, rest sourced from reference TRBV5-8 and TRBJ2-7, is EAGVTQSPTHLIKTRGQQATLRCSPISGHTSVYWYQQALGLGLQFLLWYDEGEERNRGNFPPRFSGRQFPNYSSELNVNALELEDSALYLCASSLAGDKGLYYEQYFGPGTRLTVT.